Sequencing of this T cell receptor (beta chain) was carried out in a study of blood T cells in healthy people across ages. Study outcomes and limitations: Older individuals had lower TCR beta diversity per million T cells (the decline was roughly linear).

This clonotype was counted between two and nine times. Its antigen remains unidentified. Approximately 10 milliliters of peripheral blood were drawn from each donor into EDTA-treated tubes. The use of a sample-barcoded 5' primer and a J-beta primer mix characterized a second PCR of roughly 7 to 11 cycles. MiXCR, applied by TCRdb to the 5' RACE reads, yields one record per CDR3 protein. The data hold about 1 million distinct CDR3 sequences, with 35% to 55% observed a single time. Germline V CDR1 and CDR2: MNHEY, SVGAGI. The CDR3 is made up of 14 amino acids. V was pared by 6 bases and J by 1 base, with 13 bases between.

The sample was blood. The sequence derives from an older woman in good health. The chain couples TRBV6-5 to TRBJ2-7, with unresolved D. The CDR3: CASSRRRLSYEQYF. Here the CDR3 DNA reads TGTGCCAGCAGCCGACGGCGGCTGTCCTACGAGCAGTACTTC.